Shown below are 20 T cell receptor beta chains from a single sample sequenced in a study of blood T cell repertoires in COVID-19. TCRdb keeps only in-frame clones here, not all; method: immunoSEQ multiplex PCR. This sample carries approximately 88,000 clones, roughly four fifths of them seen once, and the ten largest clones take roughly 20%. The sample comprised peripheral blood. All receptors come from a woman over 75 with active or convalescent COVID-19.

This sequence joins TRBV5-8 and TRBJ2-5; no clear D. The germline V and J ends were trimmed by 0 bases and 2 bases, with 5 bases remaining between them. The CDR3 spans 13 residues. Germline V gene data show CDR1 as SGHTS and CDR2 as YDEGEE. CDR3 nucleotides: TGTGCCAGCAGCTTGGGTCCTCAAGAGACCCAGTACTTC. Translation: CASSLGPQETQYF.

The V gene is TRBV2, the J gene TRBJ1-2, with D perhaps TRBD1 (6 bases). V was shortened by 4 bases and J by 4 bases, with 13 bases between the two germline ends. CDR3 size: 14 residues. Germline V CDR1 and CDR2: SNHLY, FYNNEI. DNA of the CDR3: TGTGCCAGCAGTGCGGACAGTTATGCCTATGGCTACACCTTC. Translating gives CASSADSYAYGYTF.

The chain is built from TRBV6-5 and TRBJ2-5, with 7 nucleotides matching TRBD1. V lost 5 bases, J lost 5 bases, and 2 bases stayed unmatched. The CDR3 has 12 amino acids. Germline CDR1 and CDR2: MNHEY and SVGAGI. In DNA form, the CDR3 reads TGTGCCAGCAGTACAGGGGTTGAGACCCAGTACTTC. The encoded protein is CASSTGVETQYF.

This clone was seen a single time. This CDR3 reads CASRSVRGLGTEAFF. The CDR3 nucleotides are TGTGCCAGCAGGTCGGTCAGGGGGCTTGGCACTGAAGCTTTCTTT. The chain combines TRBV2 with TRBJ1-1, with TRBD1 matching over 8 bases. J was trimmed by 4 bases and V by 6 bases; bases with no gene match: 10. Germline loops: CDR1 SNHLY, CDR2 FYNNEI. The CDR3 has 15 amino acids.

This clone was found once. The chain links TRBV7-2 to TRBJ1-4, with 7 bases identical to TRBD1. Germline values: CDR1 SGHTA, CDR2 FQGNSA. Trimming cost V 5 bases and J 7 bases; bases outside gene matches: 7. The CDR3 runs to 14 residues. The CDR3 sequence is CASSPGQSLEKLFF. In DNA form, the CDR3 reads TGTGCCAGCAGCCCGGGACAGAGTCTTGAAAAACTGTTTTTT.

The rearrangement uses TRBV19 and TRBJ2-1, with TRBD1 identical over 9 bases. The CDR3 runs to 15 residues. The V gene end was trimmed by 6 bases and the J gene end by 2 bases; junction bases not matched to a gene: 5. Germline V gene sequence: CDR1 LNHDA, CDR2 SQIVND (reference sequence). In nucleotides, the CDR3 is TGTGCCAGTAGCGCAGACAGGGGGGCCTACAATGAGCAGTTCTTC. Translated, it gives CASSADRGAYNEQFF. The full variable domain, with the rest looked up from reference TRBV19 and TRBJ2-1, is DGGITQSPKYLFRKEGQNVTLSCEQNLNHDAMYWYRQDPGQGLRLIYYSQIVNDFQKGDIAEGYSVSREKKESFPLTVTSAQKNPTAFYLCASSADRGAYNEQFFGPGTRLTVL.

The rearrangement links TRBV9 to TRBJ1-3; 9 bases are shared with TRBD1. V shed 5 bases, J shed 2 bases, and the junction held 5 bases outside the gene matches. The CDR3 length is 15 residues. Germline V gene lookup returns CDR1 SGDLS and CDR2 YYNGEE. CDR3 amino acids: CASSEGQGPGNTIYF. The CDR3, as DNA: TGTGCCAGCAGTGAGGGACAGGGCCCTGGAAACACCATATATTTT.

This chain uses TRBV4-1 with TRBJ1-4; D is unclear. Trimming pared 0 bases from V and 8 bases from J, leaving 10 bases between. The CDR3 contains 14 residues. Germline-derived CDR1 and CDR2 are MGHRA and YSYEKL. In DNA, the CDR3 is TGCGCCAGCAGCCAAGATCTCTCGGGGGAAAAACTGTTTTTT. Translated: CASSQDLSGEKLFF.

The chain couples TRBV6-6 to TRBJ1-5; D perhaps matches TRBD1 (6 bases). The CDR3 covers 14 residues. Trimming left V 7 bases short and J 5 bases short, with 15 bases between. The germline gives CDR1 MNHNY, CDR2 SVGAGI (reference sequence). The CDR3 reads CASTGRGLDQPQHF. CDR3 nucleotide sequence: TGTGCCAGCACAGGCAGGGGCCTCGATCAGCCCCAGCATTTT.

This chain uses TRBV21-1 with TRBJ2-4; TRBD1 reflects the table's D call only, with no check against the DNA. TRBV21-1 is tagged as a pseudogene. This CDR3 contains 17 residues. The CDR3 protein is CASSKAGQGYGKNIQYF. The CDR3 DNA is TGTGCCAGCAGCAAAGCTGGTCAGGGGTACGGCAAAAACATTCAGTACTTC.

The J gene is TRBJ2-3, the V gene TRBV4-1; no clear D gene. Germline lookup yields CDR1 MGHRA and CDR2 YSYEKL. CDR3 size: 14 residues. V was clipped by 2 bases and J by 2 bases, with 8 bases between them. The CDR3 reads CASSQSSYTDTQYF. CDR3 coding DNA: TGCGCCAGCAGCCAAAGCTCGTACACAGATACGCAGTATTTT.

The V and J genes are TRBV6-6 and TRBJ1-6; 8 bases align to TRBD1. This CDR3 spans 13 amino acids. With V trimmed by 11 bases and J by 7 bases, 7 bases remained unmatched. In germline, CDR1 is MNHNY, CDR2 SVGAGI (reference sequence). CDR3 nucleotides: TGTGCCTCGGCAGGGGGCCCGAATTCACCCCTCCACTTT. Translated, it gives CASAGGPNSPLHF.

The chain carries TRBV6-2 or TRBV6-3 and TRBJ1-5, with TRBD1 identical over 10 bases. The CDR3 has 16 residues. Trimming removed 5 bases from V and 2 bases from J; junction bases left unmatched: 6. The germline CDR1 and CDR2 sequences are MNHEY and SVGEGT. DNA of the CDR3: TGTGCCAGCAGTCGGGACAGGGGAATCGGCAATCAGCCCCAGCATTTT. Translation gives CASSRDRGIGNQPQHF.

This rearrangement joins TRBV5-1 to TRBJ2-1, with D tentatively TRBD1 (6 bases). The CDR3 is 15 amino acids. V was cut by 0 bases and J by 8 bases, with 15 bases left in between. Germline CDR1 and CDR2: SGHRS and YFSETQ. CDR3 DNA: TGCGCCAGCAGCTTGGACAGGGCTGGTGGGGATGAGCAGTTCTTC. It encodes CASSLDRAGGDEQFF.

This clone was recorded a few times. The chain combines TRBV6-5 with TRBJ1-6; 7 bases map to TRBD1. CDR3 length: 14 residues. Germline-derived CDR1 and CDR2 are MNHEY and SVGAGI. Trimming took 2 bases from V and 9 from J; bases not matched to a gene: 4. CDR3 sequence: CASSYRNRGSPLHF. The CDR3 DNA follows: TGTGCCAGCAGTTACCGGAACAGGGGTTCACCCCTCCACTTT.

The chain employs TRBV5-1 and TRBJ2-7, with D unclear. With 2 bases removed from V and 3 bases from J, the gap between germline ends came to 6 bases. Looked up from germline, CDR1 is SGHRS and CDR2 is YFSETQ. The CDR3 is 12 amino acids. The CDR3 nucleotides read TGCGCCAGCAGCTTAGTCGGCTACGAGCAGTACTTC. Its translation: CASSLVGYEQYF.

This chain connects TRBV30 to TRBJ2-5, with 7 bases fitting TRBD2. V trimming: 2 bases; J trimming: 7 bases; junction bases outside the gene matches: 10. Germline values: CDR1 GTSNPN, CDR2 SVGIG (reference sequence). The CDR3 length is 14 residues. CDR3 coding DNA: TGTGCCTGGAGTAACGTGGCACCGGGGGGGACCCAGTACTTC. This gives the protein CAWSNVAPGGTQYF.

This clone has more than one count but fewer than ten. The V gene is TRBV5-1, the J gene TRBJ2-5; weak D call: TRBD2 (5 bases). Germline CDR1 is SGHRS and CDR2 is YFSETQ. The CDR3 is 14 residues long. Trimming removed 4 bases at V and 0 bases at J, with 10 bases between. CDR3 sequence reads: CASSPSGYQETQYF. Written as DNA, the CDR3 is TGCGCCAGCAGCCCCTCGGGGTACCAAGAGACCCAGTACTTC.

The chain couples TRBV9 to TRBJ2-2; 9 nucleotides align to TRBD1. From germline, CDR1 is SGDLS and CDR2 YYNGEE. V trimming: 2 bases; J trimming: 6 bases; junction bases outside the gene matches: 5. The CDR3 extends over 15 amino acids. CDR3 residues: CASSVRDRVAGELFF. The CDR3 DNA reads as TGTGCCAGCAGCGTCCGGGACAGGGTGGCCGGGGAGCTGTTTTTT.

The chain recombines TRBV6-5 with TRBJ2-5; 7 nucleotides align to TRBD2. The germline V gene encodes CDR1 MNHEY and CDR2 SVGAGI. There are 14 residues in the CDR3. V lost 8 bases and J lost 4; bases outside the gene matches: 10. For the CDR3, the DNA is TGTGCCAGCCGAAAAACGCGGGGGTTAGAGACCCAGTACTTC. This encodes CASRKTRGLETQYF.